Below, 3 T cell receptor beta chains from the same sample are listed, as sequenced in a study of type 1 regulatory T cells. TCRdb redid the calling of the reads with MiXCR, one entry per CDR3 protein. The sample shows around 65,000 distinct CDR3 sequences, around 49% of them seen only once. No antigen has been identified for these receptors. The sequenced sample was cultured non-Tr1 T cells, either the whole culture or a sorted T cell fraction (not recorded which). Receptors originate from a human donor in good health.

This clonotype appeared a few times. The rearrangement links TRBV12-5 to TRBJ1-1, with a possible D match to TRBD1 (5 bases). The V gene lost 1 base and the J gene lost 4 bases, with 7 bases spanning the gap. CDR3 size: 13 residues. CDR1 and CDR2 from the germline V gene are LGHNT and FRNRAP. The CDR3 spells CASGLGRATEAFF. The CDR3 bases are TGTGCTAGTGGTTTGGGCAGGGCCACTGAAGCTTTCTTT.

Only one count was recorded for this clonotype. Here the CDR3 reads CASSLFRLGETF. Here the CDR3 DNA reads TGTGCCAGCAGTTTATTTCGGCTTGGGGAGACCTTC. The J gene is TRBJ1-2, the V gene TRBV28; no clear D gene. The CDR3 is 12 amino acids. The V gene's germline CDR1 is MDHEN and CDR2 SYDVKM. The V gene lost 1 base and the J gene lost 14 bases, with 14 bases spanning the gap.

This clonotype was seen more than once but under ten times. The rearrangement uses TRBV27 and TRBJ1-6; D might be TRBD1 (5 bases). The V end lost 6 bases, the J end lost 5 bases, and 14 bases lay between the germline ends. The CDR3 runs to 15 residues. Germline V lookup: CDR1 MNHEY, CDR2 SMNVEV (reference sequence). The CDR3 here is CASSRDPGHNSPLHF. For the CDR3, the DNA is TGTGCCAGCAGCCGGGACCCAGGTCATAATTCACCCCTCCACTTT.